This section outlines one T cell receptor (beta chain) sequence together with its context. The antigen it recognizes is unknown. Base qualities are not at hand, and no much larger clone is one base apart. Profiling of TCR beta VDJ combinations and CDR3 sequences used genomic DNA as the template. An Illumina HiSeq 2000 was the platform used for TCR repertoire sequencing. In the paper's pipeline: Repertoire assessment relied on Simpson's diversity index, CDR3 size and DJ length profiles, and TRBV/TRBJ rearrangement plots. The immunodominant clone was defined as the most abundant DNA sequence in deep sequencing data. CDR3 amino acid sequences were screened for sharing across subjects and compared with published repertoires and the VDJdb database. In TCRdb, the public reads were trimmed at Q25 with fastp and aligned with MiXCR, with productive beta chains retained. Records with the same CDR3 protein are collapsed into one entry carrying the most frequent genes and DNA. In this record, the V and J calls reflect TCRdb's handling and not the investigators' own analysis. The sample data list hundreds of thousands of distinct CDR3 sequences, and around 82% of these were observed just once. The ten largest make up 35% to 50% of the sample.

The data were obtained in a study of CD8+CD57+ T cells in acquired aplastic anemia (dated by TCRdb to 2016 to 2018). Background on the whole study: DNA extracted from sorted CD4+ and CD8+ cells had a mean of roughly 3.3 ug, with a range of about 0.18 to 27.4 ug. A CD8+CD57+ expansion meant a frequency higher than the mean frequency seen in healthy subjects. General study outcomes and caveats: Between patients and healthy controls, no significant difference in CD8+ Simpson's diversity was found (P=0.060). Twenty-nine CD8+ CDR3 sequences were found in both patients and controls but appeared to be highly expressed in patients and within the immunodominant clones of the patients.

Patients chosen for sequencing had shown expansion of CD8+CD57+ cells by flow cytometry. Severe acquired aplastic anemia was diagnosed in all patients according to International Study of Aplastic Anemia and Agranulocytosis and Camitta criteria. Patients had received no therapy at the time of blood sampling. In this study, sorted CD4+ and CD8+ T cells from the blood of healthy subjects and of severe aplastic anemia patients had their TCR repertoires deep-sequenced. Patients were enrolled in the USA under clinicaltrials.gov protocols 00001620, 01623167, 00001397, 00071045, 00081523 and 00961064. Ficoll-Paque density gradient centrifugation was used to isolate peripheral blood mononuclear cells. Before DNA extraction, CD4+ and CD8+ T cells were sorted with FACS or magnetic beads. A distance of 16 bases separates the germline ends of V and J, which lose 6 bases and 8 bases respectively. The CDR3 runs 13 amino acids, cysteine and phenylalanine included. Only the CDR3 DNA is retained, 39 bases long and in frame from the first base.

Sequences were obtained from sorted CD4+, CD8+, or CD8+CD57+ T cells (not recorded which) from PBMCs. This sequence was found in a human donor with aplastic anemia. The chain links TRBV12-3 or TRBV12-4 with TRBJ1-1; the D gene is not confidently resolved. The CDR3 reads CASSSTTASEAFF. The bases are TGTGCCAGCAGCTCCACTACGGCGAGCGAAGCTTTCTTT.